A single sample gave rise to the 6 T cell receptor beta chains below, sequenced in a study of vaccination and CD4 T cells after COVID-19. Sequencing of the DNA from cultured CD4+ T cells was carried out with the Oncomine TCR Beta short-read assay. TCRdb recomputed calls from the PCR reads with MiXCR, one row per CDR3 protein. The sample shows approximately 15,000 distinct CDR3 sequences, 50% to 60% of them seen only once. Treatment here: approximately 11-day PBMC culture with coronavirus spike peptide pools or control peptides (ViraFEST assay). For these receptors, no antigen is known. The specimen sequenced was CD4+ T cells from blood, cultured in vitro. The receptors were sampled from a human donor who had recovered from COVID-19.

This chain connects TRBV20-1 to TRBJ2-7, with D possibly called TRBD1 or TRBD2 (5 bases each). V lost 7 bases to trimming and J lost 9 bases, with 22 bases between them. CDR3 length equals 13 residues. Germline V lookup: CDR1 DFQATT, CDR2 SNEGSKA (reference sequence). Here the CDR3 DNA reads TGCAGTGGGGGCCCCGGACCCGTCCGGGGGCAGTACTTC. This gives the protein CSGGPGPVRGQYF.

This clonotype was seen a few times. The rearrangement uses TRBV7-2 and TRBJ1-5, with TRBD1 identical over 8 bases. V dropped 0 bases and J dropped 4; count of bases not matched to a gene: 5. CDR1 is SGHTA, CDR2 FQGNSA, per germline. The CDR3 sequence is 16 residues long. The CDR3 DNA sequence: TGTGCCAGCAGCTTAGCGGGAGACAGGGGAAATCAGCCCCAGCATTTT. As protein: CASSLAGDRGNQPQHF.

In its sample, this clonotype was seen once. This chain uses TRBV5-1 with TRBJ2-7; a weak D match, TRBD2 (5 bases). V was trimmed by 4 bases and J by 6 bases, leaving 11 bases between them. Per the germline V gene, CDR1 is SGHRS and CDR2 is YFSETQ. The CDR3 is 12 amino acids. The CDR3 loop is CASSDLASEQYF. The DNA of the CDR3 is TGCGCCAGCAGCGATCTAGCTTCCGAGCAGTACTTC.

The chain carries TRBV19 and TRBJ2-7; 8 bases match TRBD1. CDR1 is LNHDA and CDR2 is SQIVND in the germline V gene (reference sequence). Losses at the gene ends were 4 bases for V and 5 bases for J; bases not matched to a gene: 1. CDR3 length: 12 residues. The DNA for the CDR3 is TGTGCCAGTAGTACGACAGGGGACGAGCAGTACTTC. Encoded protein: CASSTTGDEQYF. Looking up the rest from reference TRBV19 and TRBJ2-7 gives the full variable domain: DGGITQSPKYLFRKEGQNVTLSCEQNLNHDAMYWYRQDPGQGLRLIYYSQIVNDFQKGDIAEGYSVSREKKESFPLTVTSAQKNPTAFYLCASSTTGDEQYFGPGTRLTVT.

Only a few counts were recorded for this clonotype. J is TRBJ2-7 and V is TRBV20-1, with D unclear. Between the trimmed V and J ends, which lost 2 bases and 7 bases, there was a span of 18 bases. The CDR3 is 14 residues long. From germline, CDR1 is DFQATT and CDR2 SNEGSKA (reference sequence). CDR3 protein: CSARRSTLEREQYF. CDR3 in DNA: TGCAGTGCTAGAAGGTCGACTCTTGAGAGGGAGCAGTACTTC.

The J gene is TRBJ1-2, the V gene TRBV30; 8 nucleotides agree with TRBD1. Germline CDR1 is GTSNPN and CDR2 is SVGIG (reference sequence). CDR3 length: 15 residues. The ends lost 0 bases at V and 6 bases at J; junction bases unmatched: 9. CDR3 amino acids: CAWSVGTGWGDGYTF. CDR3 sequence (DNA): TGTGCCTGGAGTGTCGGGACAGGCTGGGGAGATGGCTACACCTTC.